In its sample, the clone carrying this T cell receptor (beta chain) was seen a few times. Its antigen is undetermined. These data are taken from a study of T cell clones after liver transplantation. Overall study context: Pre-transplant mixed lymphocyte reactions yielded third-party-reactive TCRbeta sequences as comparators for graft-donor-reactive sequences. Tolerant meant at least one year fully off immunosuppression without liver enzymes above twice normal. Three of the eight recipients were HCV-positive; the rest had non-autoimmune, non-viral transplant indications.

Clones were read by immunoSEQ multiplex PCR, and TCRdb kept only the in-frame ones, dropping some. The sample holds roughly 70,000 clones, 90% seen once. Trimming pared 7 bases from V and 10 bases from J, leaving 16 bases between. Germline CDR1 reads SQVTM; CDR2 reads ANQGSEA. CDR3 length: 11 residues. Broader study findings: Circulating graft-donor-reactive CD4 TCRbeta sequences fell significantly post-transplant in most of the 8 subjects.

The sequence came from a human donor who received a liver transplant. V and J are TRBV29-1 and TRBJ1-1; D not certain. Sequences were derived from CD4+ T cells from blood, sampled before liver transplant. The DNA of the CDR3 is TGCAGCGCCACCGACTTAGGGATAGCTTTCTTT. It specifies CSATDLGIAFF.